Following are 2 T cell receptor beta chains from one sample sequenced in a study of blood T cells in healthy people across ages. Alongside a J-beta primer mix, a sample-barcoded 5' primer served in a second PCR lasting 7 to 11 cycles. In TCRdb, the 5' RACE reads were re-called with MiXCR into one record per CDR3 protein. The sample includes some 1,500,000 distinct CDR3 sequences, approximately 39% of them seen just once. Sequenced input: blood. These receptors came from a woman aged 18-35 years in good health.

The genes are TRBV28 and TRBJ2-7, with 8 bases matching TRBD1. Unmatched junction bases numbered 11, after V lost 5 bases and J lost 5 bases. This CDR3 is built from 15 residues. From germline, CDR1 is MDHEN and CDR2 SYDVKM. CDR3: CASSTLRQGFHEQYF. DNA of the CDR3: TGTGCCAGCAGTACTCTCCGACAGGGGTTCCACGAGCAGTACTTC.

In regard to this clonotype: At one of its ends the junction is not consistent with the germline gene, which may arise from a read error. This sequence joins TRBV12-3 or TRBV12-4 and TRBJ2-1; the match to TRBD2 covers 11 bases. The CDR3 consists of 15 residues. The CDR3 region has the DNA TGTGCCTGCAGTATACTAGCGGGAGTATCAAATGAGCAGTTCTTC. As protein: CACSILAGVSNEQFF.